This entry describes one T cell receptor (beta chain). Its antigen is currently unknown. Libraries were UMI-labeled 5' RACE TRB cDNA. TCRdb processed the 5' RACE reads again and assigns one entry to each CDR3 protein, with no DNA. This sample contains tens of thousands of distinct CDR3 sequences. These data originate in a study of CXCR3-negative and CXCR3-positive naive CD8 T cells. Findings of the study overall: High diversity, comparable across both naive subsets, contrasted with much lower diversity in memory CD8+ cells. The study found more hydrophobic TRB CDR3s in CXCR3-positive naive cells than in CXCR3-negative naive cells.

Triplicate sorts, hundreds of thousands of cells apiece, were made for each CD8+ T cell subset. Sequencing was carried out using naive CXCR3- CD8+ T cells from blood. Subset defined: CD45RO-CCR7+CD27+CD95- naive CD8+ T cells lacking CXCR3 (TNR3-). The source is a human donor in good health. Some clones in this sample may be carry-over from other donors' samples.

The CDR3 spells CASSFTGGEQYF. The chain joins TRBV5-1 to TRBJ2-7; without DNA, the TCRdb call of TRBD1 cannot be checked. CDR3 size: 12 residues. Germline assignment: CDR1 SGHRS and CDR2 YFSETQ.